This is a list of T cell receptor beta chains from one sample in a study of blood T cell repertoires in COVID-19. Sequencing used immunoSEQ multiplex PCR; TCRdb keeps in-frame clones, though not all of them. This sample has roughly 290,000 clones, with around 87% found just once. The sequenced material came from peripheral blood. The receptor source for this set is a woman in her forties or fifties who had recovered from COVID-19. Both conserved end residues are part of each CDR3. The D gene is left open where the match is weak. Some rows mark clone size as missing; the rest say once, few, many or name a class of expanded clone.

J gene | clone size | D gene | V gene | CDR3 DNA | CDR3 protein
TRBJ1-5 | . | . | TRBV27 | TGTGCCAGCAGTTTGTGGGGGGGAGGCAATCAGCCCCAGCATTTT | CASSLWGGGNQPQHF
TRBJ2-1 | . | TRBD2 | TRBV5-1 | TGCGCCAGCAGCTTGGCCTTCGGGACTAGTAGCTACAATGAGCAGTTCTTC | CASSLAFGTSSYNEQFF
TRBJ2-7 | . | . | TRBV10-3 | TGTGCCATCAGTGACAGCAGAGGAAGGCCCTACGAGCAGTACTTC | CAISDSRGRPYEQYF
TRBJ1-2 | . | . | TRBV7-2 | TGTGCCAGCAGCTTAAGTTCTGGGGACATGGCTGGCTACACCTTC | CASSLSSGDMAGYTF
TRBJ2-5 | . | . | TRBV5-4 | TGTGCCAGCAGCTTGGCGGGCAGGGTACTGGAAGAGACCCAGTACTTC | CASSLAGRVLEETQYF
TRBJ2-7 | . | TRBD2 | TRBV5-4 | TGTGCCAGCAGCGGGGCTAGCGGGATGCACTACGAGCAGTACTTC | CASSGASGMHYEQYF
TRBJ1-4 | once | . | TRBV5-1 | TGCGCCAGCAGCTTGGCTTGGAGAGCGGATGAAAAACTGTTTTTT | CASSLAWRADEKLFF
TRBJ2-7 | . | TRBD1 | TRBV4-1 | TGCGCCAGCAGCCAAGCGGGACAGTACTACGAGCAGTACTTC | CASSQAGQYYEQYF
TRBJ1-4 | . | . | TRBV9 | TGTGCCAGCAGCGTAGACTACGGGGGGAGGGGCGAAAAACTGTTTTTT | CASSVDYGGRGEKLFF
TRBJ2-7 | . | TRBD1 | TRBV7-2 | TGTGCCAGCAGCTATGGTACCGGGACAGGGGAGCAAGAGCAGTACTTC | CASSYGTGTGEQEQYF
TRBJ1-1 | . | . | TRBV21-1 | . | CASSKDRFGTGNTEAFF
TRBJ2-4 | . | . | TRBV2 | TGTGCCAGCGAACCAGGGCAGCCGCAGGCCAAAAACATTCAGTACTTC | CASEPGQPQAKNIQYF
TRBJ1-1 | . | TRBD1 | TRBV20-1 | TGCAGTGCTAGCACGGGGGACAGACTATTT | CSASTGDRLF
TRBJ2-5 | few | . | TRBV6-5 | TGTGCCAGCAAGGCGGCGACGCAAGAGACCCAGTACTTC | CASKAATQETQYF
TRBJ1-5 | few | . | TRBV15 | TGTGCCACCAGCTCACAGGTAATAGGCAATCAGCCCCAGCATTTT | CATSSQVIGNQPQHF
TRBJ1-4 | . | . | TRBV4-3 | TGCGCCAGCAGCCACGGGGGGGGTGGCGGTGAAAAACTGTTTTTT | CASSHGGGGGEKLFF
TRBJ2-1 | . | . | TRBV5-6 | TGTGCCAGCAGCTTGGGTTCCAACAATGAGCAGTTCTTC | CASSLGSNNEQFF